The 24 T cell receptor beta chains presented below share a single source sample, sequenced in a study of CD8+CD57+ T cells in acquired aplastic anemia. For CDR3 and TCR beta VDJ profiling, genomic DNA was the template used. TCRdb re-derived calls from the reads in MiXCR, one entry per CDR3 protein. The sample contains 180,000 or so distinct CDR3 sequences, roughly 50% of which appear only once. Only patients with CD8+CD57+ cell expansion on flow cytometry were chosen for sequencing. Sequencing input: sorted CD4+, CD8+, or CD8+CD57+ T cells (not recorded which) from PBMCs. These receptors were collected from a human donor with aplastic anemia.

Written as DNA, the CDR3 is TGTGCCAGCAGTAAAGCGGGCTCAACCTACGAGCAGTACTTC. It specifies CASSKAGSTYEQYF. The genes are TRBV25-1 and TRBJ2-7, with D possibly TRBD2 on 6 matching bases. The CDR3 is made up of 14 amino acids. Trimming left V 5 bases short and J 2 bases short, with 13 bases between. Germline assignment: CDR1 MGHDK and CDR2 SYGVNS.

The chain carries TRBV9 and TRBJ2-3; TRBD2 matches at 8 bases. Germline-derived CDR1 and CDR2 are SGDLS and YYNGEE. V lost 0 bases and J lost 3; bases outside the gene matches: 6. This CDR3 region has 16 residues. The CDR3 DNA follows: TGTGCCAGCAGCGTAGCGGGGAGCGGGAGTACAGATACGCAGTATTTT. Encoded protein: CASSVAGSGSTDTQYF.

This rearrangement joins TRBV9 to TRBJ2-3; either TRBD1 or TRBD2 may fit D (5 bases each). In germline, CDR1 is SGDLS, CDR2 YYNGEE. This CDR3 is built from 15 residues. Between the trimmed V and J ends, which lost 3 bases and 0 bases, there was a span of 11 bases. CDR3 loop: CASSGSGRSTDTQYF. The CDR3 nucleotides read TGTGCCAGCAGCGGATCGGGGCGGAGCACAGATACGCAGTATTTT.

In its sample, this clonotype was seen a few times. The rearrangement links TRBV10-1 to TRBJ2-3, with a tentative D call TRBD1 (6 bases). The V end was cut by 8 bases, the J end by 0 bases, with 18 bases between. Germline CDR1 is WNHNN and CDR2 is SYGVQD (reference sequence). The CDR3 loop spans 16 amino acids. CDR3 DNA sequence: TGCGCCAGCGCGAAAAAACAGGGACCTAGCACAGATACGCAGTATTTT. Translated: CASAKKQGPSTDTQYF.

This clonotype was seen ten or more times. The gene calls are TRBV29-1 and TRBJ1-1, with no clear D. Germline CDR1 is SQVTM and CDR2 is ANQGSEA. There are 14 residues in the CDR3. The germline V and J ends were trimmed by 5 bases and 1 base, with 14 bases remaining between them. CDR3 loop: CSVLVGSSNTEAFF. The CDR3 coding sequence is TGCAGCGTTCTAGTCGGATCATCGAACACTGAAGCTTTCTTT.

This clonotype was seen at least ten times. The chain couples TRBV24-1 to TRBJ2-3; 7 bases agree with TRBD1. In germline, CDR1 is KGHDR, CDR2 SFDVKD. The CDR3 runs to 13 residues. Unmatched junction bases numbered 4, after V lost 7 bases and J lost 4 bases. CDR3 DNA: TGTGCCACCAGACCCACAGGGGCAGATACGCAGTATTTT. Protein product: CATRPTGADTQYF.

A note on this clonotype: A much larger clone lies one base from this, so it may be a read error. The chain links TRBV3-1 to TRBJ1-6; 7 nucleotides align to TRBD1. The CDR3 sequence is 16 residues long. Germline loops: CDR1 LGHDT, CDR2 YNNKEL (reference sequence). In nucleotides, the CDR3 is TGTGCCAGCAGCCCCTCCGACGGCAGGGGGATTTCACCCCCCCACTTT. It codes for CASSPSDGRGISPPHF.

This clonotype has ten or more counts. This chain joins TRBV4-1 and TRBJ1-5, with D unresolved. With 4 bases removed from V and 6 bases from J, the gap between germline ends came to 16 bases. This CDR3 is built from 15 residues. Germline V gives CDR1 MGHRA, CDR2 YSYEKL. The CDR3 is CASSPRWGEGQPQHF. For the CDR3, the DNA is TGCGCCAGCAGCCCCCGGTGGGGTGAGGGTCAGCCCCAGCATTTT.

Many counts were recorded for this clonotype. The chain employs TRBV4-1 and TRBJ2-1, with D possibly TRBD1 on 5 matching bases. In germline, CDR1 is MGHRA, CDR2 YSYEKL. The CDR3 is made up of 14 amino acids. V shed 0 bases and J shed 5 bases, with 8 bases lying between them. The CDR3 DNA sequence: TGCGCCAGCAGCCAAGAGGGGCAGGACAATGAGCAGTTCTTC. Its translation: CASSQEGQDNEQFF.

CDR3 nucleotide sequence: TGTGCCAGCTCACCCGGACAGAAAGCTTTCTTT. Its translation is CASSPGQKAFF. The genes are TRBV18 and TRBJ1-1; D perhaps matches TRBD1 (6 bases). Germline CDR1 reads KGHSH; CDR2 reads LQKENI. The CDR3 covers 11 residues. Trimming pared 3 bases from V and 9 bases from J, leaving 8 bases between.

This sequence joins TRBV5-1 and TRBJ2-2; D possibly matches TRBD1 or TRBD2 (5 bases each). This CDR3 comprises 15 residues. The V gene lost 1 base and the J gene lost 7 bases, with 14 bases spanning the gap. Germline V lookup: CDR1 SGHRS, CDR2 YFSETQ. The CDR3 coding sequence is TGCGCCAGCAGCTTGTTCGAACTTGGGGGCGGGGAGCTGTTTTTT. It specifies CASSLFELGGGELFF. Complete variable domain (other parts from reference TRBV5-1 and TRBJ2-2): KAGVTQTPRYLIKTRGQQVTLSCSPISGHRSVSWYQQTPGQGLQFLFEYFSETQRNKGNFPGRFSGRQFSNSRSEMNVSTLELGDSALYLCASSLFELGGGELFFGEGSRLTVL.

The chain combines TRBV10-3 with TRBJ2-5; D could derive from TRBD1 or TRBD2 (5 bases each). The CDR3 loop spans 13 amino acids. Deletions cut 6 bases from V and 2 bases from J, with 10 bases between. Germline loops: CDR1 ENHRY, CDR2 SYGVKD. CDR3 sequence reads: CAIRRGLQETQYF. The DNA of the CDR3 is TGTGCCATCAGGAGGGGCCTGCAAGAGACCCAGTACTTC.

The chain has TRBV24-1 and TRBJ2-1; D unresolved. With 5 bases removed from V and 6 bases from J, the gap between germline ends came to 10 bases. This CDR3 is 13 amino acids long. CDR1 is KGHDR and CDR2 is SFDVKD in the germline V gene. CDR3 DNA sequence: TGTGCCACCAGTGCGGTAGGTTTCAATGAGCAGTTCTTC. This gives the protein CATSAVGFNEQFF.

The table lists this clonotype with many counts. The chain couples TRBV6-2 or TRBV6-3 to TRBJ2-7; D may be TRBD1 (5 bases). Germline V CDR1 and CDR2: MNHEY, SVGEGT. Trimming removed 4 bases from V and 8 bases from J, with 9 bases in between. The CDR3 has 11 amino acids. CDR3 nucleotide sequence: TGTGCCAGCAGTTTCAGGGTACAGCAGTACTTC. It specifies CASSFRVQQYF.

V and J are TRBV19 and TRBJ2-1; D unclear. There are 13 residues in the CDR3. The ends were cut back, 6 bases at V and 4 bases at J, with 10 bases in the middle. The germline V gene encodes CDR1 LNHDA and CDR2 SQIVND (reference sequence). CDR3 nucleotides: TGTGCCAGTAGCCTAACAGCGTACAATGAGCAGTTCTTC. Amino acid sequence: CASSLTAYNEQFF.

V and J are TRBV15 and TRBJ2-3; TRBD2 aligns across 11 bases. Per the germline V gene, CDR1 is LNHNV and CDR2 is YYDKDF (reference sequence). There are 16 residues in the CDR3. V gave up 0 bases and J gave up 14 bases; unmatched junction bases: 13. CDR3: CATSRDDSSGGLDRYF. The CDR3 nucleotides read TGTGCCACCAGCAGAGATGACTCTAGCGGGGGGCTGGATCGGTATTTT.

In this sample, this clonotype turned up a few times. V usage is TRBV29-1 and J usage is TRBJ1-4; D may be TRBD1 (5 bases). V was trimmed by 7 bases and J by 2 bases, leaving 11 bases between them. Germline assignment: CDR1 SQVTM and CDR2 ANQGSEA. The CDR3 length is 13 residues. For the CDR3, the DNA is TGCAGCGCAGTAAGACAGACTAATGAAAAACTGTTTTTT. It yields the protein CSAVRQTNEKLFF. The full variable domain, with the rest looked up from reference TRBV29-1 and TRBJ1-4, is SAVISQKPSRDICQRGTSLTIQCQVDSQVTMMFWYRQQPGQSLTLIATANQGSEATYESGFVIDKFPISRPNLTFSTLTVSNMSPEDSSIYLCSAVRQTNEKLFFGSGTQLSVL.

This clonotype was observed at least ten times. V usage is TRBV20-1 and J usage is TRBJ1-6, with D possibly being TRBD1 (5 bases). The germline CDR1 and CDR2 sequences are DFQATT and SNEGSKA (reference sequence). The V and J ends lost 1 base and 10 bases respectively, with 14 bases between them. This CDR3 region has 14 residues. The CDR3 DNA is TGCAGTGCTAGAGTGACAGCCGGGGAATCACCCCTCCACTTT. This gives the protein CSARVTAGESPLHF.

The genes are TRBV7-3 and TRBJ2-1; D is unresolved. CDR1 and CDR2 (germline): SGHTA, FQGTGA. The CDR3 has 14 amino acids. The ends were cut back, 2 bases at V and 2 bases at J, with 7 bases in the middle. The CDR3 DNA sequence: TGTGCCAGCAGCTTACAGGCCACCTACAATGAGCAGTTCTTC. Translated, it gives CASSLQATYNEQFF.

J is TRBJ1-1 and V is TRBV29-1; D may be TRBD1 (5 bases). V lost 7 bases and J 0 bases, leaving 18 bases between the germline ends. Germline V gene lookup returns CDR1 SQVTM and CDR2 ANQGSEA. This CDR3 contains 15 residues. This CDR3 is CSGSAGTAVNTEAFF. The CDR3 nucleotides are TGCAGCGGATCAGCCGGGACCGCCGTGAACACTGAAGCTTTCTTT.

The chain carries TRBV3-1 and TRBJ1-2, with D possibly being TRBD1 (5 bases). CDR1 and CDR2 (germline): LGHDT, YNNKEL (reference sequence). This CDR3 spans 15 amino acids. Between the trimmed V and J ends, which lost 3 bases and 7 bases, there was a span of 18 bases. In DNA, the CDR3 is TGTGCCAGCAGCCAGGAATCCCCGCTCGGGGGTGGCTACACCTTC. Translated: CASSQESPLGGGYTF.

This clonotype was recorded at least ten times. A much larger clone differs from this one at a single base, so this may be a read error. The chain combines TRBV5-1 with TRBJ2-3; possibly TRBD2 for D (6 bases). V dropped 7 bases and J dropped 5 bases, with 14 bases sitting between them. Germline V gene data show CDR1 as SGHRS and CDR2 as YFSETQ. The CDR3 is made up of 13 amino acids. The CDR3 sequence: CASGKVGGDTQYF. The CDR3 DNA reads TGCGCCAGCGGAAAAGTGGGAGGAGATACGCAGTATTTT.

The chain links TRBV27 to TRBJ2-3, with unresolved D. V was clipped by 4 bases and J by 0 bases, with 11 bases between them. CDR1 is MNHEY and CDR2 is SMNVEV in the germline V gene (reference sequence). The CDR3 sequence is 15 residues long. CDR3 loop: CASSSWGRSTDTQYF. CDR3 DNA sequence: TGTGCCAGCAGTTCATGGGGTCGGAGCACAGATACGCAGTATTTT.

This chain uses TRBV30 with TRBJ2-2, with 7 bases aligning to TRBD1. In germline, CDR1 is GTSNPN, CDR2 SVGIG (reference sequence). This CDR3 contains 13 residues. V trimming: 0 bases; J trimming: 5 bases; junction bases outside the gene matches: 0. CDR3 in amino acids: CAWSVQGTGELFF. The CDR3 coding sequence is TGTGCCTGGAGTGTACAGGGGACCGGGGAGCTGTTTTTT.